A selection of T cell receptor beta chains follows, all from one sample in a study of beta chain features in type 1 diabetes. TCRdb's copy holds only in-frame clones and misses some; the assay was immunoSEQ multiplex PCR. This sample has 620,000 or so clones; 15% to 19% occur once, and the top ten carry about 0.087%. The sequenced material came from naive CD4+ T cells from blood. The receptor source for this set is a young man in good health. The conserved cysteine and the conserved F or W are not part of the CDR3 here. D genes are given only for firm matches.

V gene	D gene	J gene	CDR3 protein
TRBV7-9	NA	TRBJ1-5	ASSLGRQGQGYNQPQH
TRBV27	NA	TRBJ2-7	ASSTRGSSYEQY
TRBV7-9	NA	TRBJ2-7	ASSFVHRLYEQY
TRBV28	NA	TRBJ1-4	ASSFPPILGTNEKLF
TRBV7-8	NA	TRBJ2-7	ASSPSWGREIREQY
TRBV30	NA	TRBJ1-1	AWILRTENTEAF
TRBV18	TRBD1	TRBJ2-1	ASSSGTGIRNEQF
TRBV25-1	NA	TRBJ1-1	ASSKDSGLTEAF
TRBV25-1	NA	TRBJ2-1	ASVRGAGNEQF
TRBV7-3	TRBD2	TRBJ2-2	ASSPRRGGIIANTGELF
TRBV25-1	NA	TRBJ1-1	ASSESRGVNSFTEAF
TRBV29-1	NA	TRBJ1-2	SVGAEGYGYT
TRBV6-4	TRBD1	TRBJ1-1	ASSGTGSTEAF